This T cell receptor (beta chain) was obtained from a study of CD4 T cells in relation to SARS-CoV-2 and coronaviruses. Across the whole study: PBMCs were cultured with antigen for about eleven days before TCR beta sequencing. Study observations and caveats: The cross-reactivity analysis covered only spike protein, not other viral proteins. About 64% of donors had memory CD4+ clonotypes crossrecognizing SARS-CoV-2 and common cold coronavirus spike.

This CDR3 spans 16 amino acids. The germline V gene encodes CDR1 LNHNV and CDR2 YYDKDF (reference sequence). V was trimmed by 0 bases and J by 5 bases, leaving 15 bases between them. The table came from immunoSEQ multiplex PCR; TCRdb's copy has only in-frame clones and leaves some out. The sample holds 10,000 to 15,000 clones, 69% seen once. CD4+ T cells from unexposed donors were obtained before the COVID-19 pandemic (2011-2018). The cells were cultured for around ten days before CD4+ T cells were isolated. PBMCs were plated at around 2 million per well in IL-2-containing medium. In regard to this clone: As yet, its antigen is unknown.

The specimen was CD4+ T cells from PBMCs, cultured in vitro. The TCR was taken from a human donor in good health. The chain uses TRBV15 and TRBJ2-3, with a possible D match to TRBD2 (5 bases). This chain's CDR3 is CATSRDFMGVGDTQYF. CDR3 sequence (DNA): TGTGCCACCAGCAGAGATTTCATGGGAGTGGGAGATACGCAGTATTTT.